This T cell receptor (beta chain) derives from a study of shared clonotypes between healthy human individuals. Libraries were prepared by immunoSEQ multiplex PCR; TCRdb keeps only in-frame clonotypes and omits some of them. The repertoire holds about 490,000 clones, with 70% to 80% as singletons. CDR1 is KGHSH and CDR2 is LQKENI in the germline V gene. V was cut by 2 bases and J by 11 bases, with 10 bases left in between. The CDR3 is made up of 12 amino acids. This chain connects TRBV18 to TRBJ2-4, with D possibly matching TRBD2 (6 bases). The source material was PBMCs. This receptor was obtained from a woman aged 40 to 50 in good health. Some clones in this sample may be carry-over from other donors' samples. CDR3 sequence (DNA): TGTGCCAGCTCACCAGACATAGCGGTTCAGTACTTC. Encoded protein: CASSPDIAVQYF.